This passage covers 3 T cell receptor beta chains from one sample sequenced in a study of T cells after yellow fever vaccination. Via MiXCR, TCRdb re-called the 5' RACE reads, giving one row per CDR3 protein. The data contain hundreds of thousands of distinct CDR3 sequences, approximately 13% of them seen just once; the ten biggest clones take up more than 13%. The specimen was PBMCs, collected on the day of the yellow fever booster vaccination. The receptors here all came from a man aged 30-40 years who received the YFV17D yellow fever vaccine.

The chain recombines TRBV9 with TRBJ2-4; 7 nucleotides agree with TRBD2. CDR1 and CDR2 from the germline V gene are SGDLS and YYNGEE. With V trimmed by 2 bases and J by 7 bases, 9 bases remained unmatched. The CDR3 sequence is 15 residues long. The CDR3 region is CASSVTSGTNNIQYF. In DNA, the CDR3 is TGTGCCAGCAGCGTGACCTCCGGGACTAACAACATTCAGTACTTC. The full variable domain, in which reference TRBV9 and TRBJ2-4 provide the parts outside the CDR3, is DSGVTQTPKHLITATGQRVTLRCSPRSGDLSVYWYQQSLDQGLQFLIQYYNGEERAKGNILERFSAQQFPDLHSELNLSSLELGDSALYFCASSVTSGTNNIQYFGAGTRLSVL.

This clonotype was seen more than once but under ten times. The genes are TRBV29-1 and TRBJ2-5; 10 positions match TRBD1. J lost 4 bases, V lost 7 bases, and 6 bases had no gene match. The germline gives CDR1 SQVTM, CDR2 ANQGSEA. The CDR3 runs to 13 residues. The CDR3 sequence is CSGRQGAGETQYF. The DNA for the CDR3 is TGCAGCGGCCGACAGGGGGCGGGAGAGACCCAGTACTTC.

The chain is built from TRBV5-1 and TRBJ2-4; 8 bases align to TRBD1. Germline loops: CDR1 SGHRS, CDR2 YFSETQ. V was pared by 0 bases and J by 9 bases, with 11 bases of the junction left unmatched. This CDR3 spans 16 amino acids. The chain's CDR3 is CASSLAPDRGGAIQYF. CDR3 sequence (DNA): TGCGCCAGCAGCTTGGCCCCTGACAGGGGAGGCGCCATTCAGTACTTC.